The 28 T cell receptor beta chains below all came from one sample that was sequenced in a study of T cell responses to AZD1222 COVID-19 vaccine. Method: immunoSEQ multiplex PCR; TCRdb's copy keeps in-frame clones and lacks some. The top ten hold 4% to 6% of the sample, which has 140,000 to 150,000 clones, around 91% seen once. This specimen was peripheral blood, taken on day 0 of AZD1222 vaccination. The receptors derive from an adult in good health.

The gene calls are TRBV7-9 and TRBJ2-7; D unresolved. The CDR3 consists of 12 residues. The germline gives CDR1 SEHNR, CDR2 FQNEAQ (reference sequence). Trimming removed 5 bases from V and 5 bases from J, with 10 bases in between. CDR3 bases: TGTGCCAGCAGCGCTAGAGTTAACGAGCAGTACTTC. It encodes CASSARVNEQYF.

The V call is TRBV4-3, the J call TRBJ1-1; D might be TRBD1 (6 bases). Trimming left V 3 bases short and J 6 bases short, with 26 bases between. Germline V gives CDR1 LGHNA, CDR2 YSLEER. This CDR3 is built from 18 residues. CDR3 region: CASSQGAVTGIVNSEAFF. The CDR3 bases are TGCGCCAGCAGCCAGGGGGCCGTCACAGGGATTGTTAATTCTGAAGCTTTCTTT.

This sequence joins TRBV12-3 or TRBV12-4 and TRBJ2-2, with D unresolved. The CDR3 spans 12 residues. V lost 5 bases to trimming and J lost 7 bases, with 8 bases between them. This chain's CDR3 is CASSPLGGELFF. The CDR3 DNA sequence: TGTGCCAGCAGTCCCCTTGGCGGGGAGCTGTTTTTT.

The chain combines TRBV28 with TRBJ2-1, with 8 bases fitting TRBD2. The CDR3 consists of 16 residues. V shed 6 bases and J 8 bases; nucleotides not matched to a gene: 15. CDR1 is MDHEN and CDR2 is SYDVKM in the germline V gene. The CDR3 sequence: CASSSTSGPTGDEQFF. CDR3 bases: TGTGCCAGCAGCTCAACTAGCGGACCCACCGGCGATGAGCAGTTCTTC.

The genes are TRBV12-5 and TRBJ2-3; 8 bases are shared with TRBD2. The V gene's germline CDR1 is LGHNT and CDR2 FRNRAP. There are 16 residues in the CDR3. Trimming at V came to 0 bases and at J to 1 base, leaving 3 bases not matched to a gene. CDR3 loop: CASGLVSRGGTDTQYF. The CDR3, as DNA: TGTGCTAGTGGTTTGGTTTCGCGGGGGGGCACAGATACGCAGTATTTT.

This clone showed up just once. The chain is built from TRBV6-1 and TRBJ2-1; tentatively, D is TRBD2 (5 bases). Germline V gives CDR1 MNHNS, CDR2 SASEGT. Trimming shortened V by 3 bases and J by 4 bases, and 16 bases separated the two germline ends. This CDR3 spans 16 amino acids. CDR3 loop: CASSESRNGVYNEQFF. CDR3 nucleotides: TGTGCCAGCAGTGAGTCCAGGAACGGGGTATACAATGAGCAGTTCTTC.

This clone was picked up one time. The chain has TRBV15 and TRBJ2-7; D uncertain. This CDR3 contains 14 residues. Trimming took off 0 bases at V and 3 bases at J, with 9 bases between the two ends. Germline V gene sequence: CDR1 LNHNV, CDR2 YYDKDF (reference sequence). This chain's CDR3 is CATSRDKGLYEQYF. The CDR3 nucleotides are TGTGCCACCAGCAGAGATAAAGGTCTCTACGAGCAGTACTTC. The whole variable domain, remainder taken from reference TRBV15 and TRBJ2-7, is DAMVIQNPRYQVTQFGKPVTLSCSQTLNHNVMYWYQQKSSQAPKLLFHYYDKDFNNEADTPDNFQSRRPNTSFCFLDIRSPGLGDTAMYLCATSRDKGLYEQYFGPGTRLTVT.

The V call is TRBV19, the J call TRBJ1-2; TRBD1 is a possible D gene (5 bases). V was pared by 3 bases and J by 5 bases, with 16 bases between. CDR1 is LNHDA and CDR2 is SQIVND in the germline V gene (reference sequence). This CDR3 is 15 amino acids long. CDR3 sequence reads: CASSIEVFQGYGYTF. The CDR3 bases are TGTGCCAGTAGTATCGAGGTGTTTCAGGGTTATGGCTACACCTTC.

This chain connects TRBV15 to TRBJ1-2, with D uncertain. CDR3 size: 14 residues. V was clipped by 1 base and J by 6 bases, with 12 bases between them. CDR1 and CDR2 (germline): LNHNV, YYDKDF (reference sequence). The CDR3 here is CATSRGDGRDGYTF. The CDR3 nucleotides are TGTGCCACCAGCAGAGGGGATGGACGGGATGGCTACACCTTC.

The rearrangement links TRBV18 to TRBJ1-1; 7 positions match TRBD1. The CDR3 is 19 amino acids. The trim removed 0 bases at V and 0 bases at J, leaving 13 bases unmatched. CDR1 is KGHSH, CDR2 LQKENI, per germline. CDR3 in amino acids: CASSPPLRAGGNVNTEAFF. CDR3 coding DNA: TGTGCCAGCTCACCACCTCTCAGGGCAGGGGGTAATGTGAACACTGAAGCTTTCTTT. The full variable domain, in which reference TRBV18 and TRBJ1-1 provide the parts outside the CDR3, is NAGVMQNPRHLVRRRGQEARLRCSPMKGHSHVYWYRQLPEEGLKFMVYLQKENIIDESGMPKERFSAEFPKEGPSILRIQQVVRGDSAAYFCASSPPLRAGGNVNTEAFFGQGTRLTVV.

The chain has TRBV2 and TRBJ1-1; D possibly corresponds to TRBD1 (6 bases). The CDR3 runs to 16 residues. V was cut by 2 bases and J by 0 bases, with 13 bases left in between. The germline gives CDR1 SNHLY, CDR2 FYNNEI. The CDR3 DNA is TGTGCCAGCAGTGAACCCCCGCAGGGGATGAACACTGAAGCTTTCTTT. Residues: CASSEPPQGMNTEAFF.

The chain employs TRBV9 and TRBJ2-6; 7 nucleotides agree with TRBD1. The length of the CDR3 is 15 residues. The germline V gene has CDR1 SGDLS and CDR2 YYNGEE. The trim removed 3 bases at V and 0 bases at J, leaving 0 bases unmatched. The chain's CDR3 is CASSAGGSGANVLTF. DNA for the CDR3: TGTGCCAGCAGCGCAGGGGGCTCTGGGGCCAACGTCCTGACTTTC.

This chain joins TRBV28 and TRBJ2-1; maybe TRBD1 (6 bases). This CDR3 has 11 residues. Germline V gene sequence: CDR1 MDHEN, CDR2 SYDVKM. Trimming stripped 9 bases from V and 8 bases from J, with 11 bases between. DNA of the CDR3: TGTGCCAGTAACAGGGCCTATGAGCAGTTCTTC. Its protein product is CASNRAYEQFF.

The CDR3 DNA follows: TGTGCCAGCAGCTTAGCTGTGGCGGGGACTGACACCGGGGAGCTGTTTTTT. Translation gives CASSLAVAGTDTGELFF. The rearrangement joins TRBV7-6 to TRBJ2-2, with D possibly matching TRBD2 (6 bases). Germline V gene data show CDR1 as SGHVS and CDR2 as FNYEAQ. V lost 0 bases and J lost 3, with 14 bases in between. The CDR3 contains 17 residues.

V is TRBV7-2 and J is TRBJ2-2, with D possibly TRBD1 on 6 matching bases. This CDR3 has 15 residues. V lost 2 bases, J lost 5 bases, and 12 bases lay in between. Germline lookup yields CDR1 SGHTA and CDR2 FQGNSA. In DNA form, the CDR3 reads TGTGCCAGCAGCTTAATGGGGGCGGGTACCGGGGAGCTGTTTTTT. This translates into CASSLMGAGTGELFF.

V and J are TRBV3-1 (or the pseudogene TRBV3-2) and TRBJ1-6, with D perhaps TRBD1 (5 bases). V was shortened by 4 bases and J by 0 bases, with 10 bases between the two germline ends. Germline V gives CDR1 LGHDT, CDR2 YNNKEL (reference sequence). This CDR3 has 16 amino acids. The CDR3 loop is CASSPQGSSYNSPLHF. The DNA of the CDR3 is TGTGCCAGCAGCCCCCAGGGCAGCTCCTATAATTCACCCCTCCACTTT.

V is TRBV4-1 and J is TRBJ2-1; 12 nucleotides align to TRBD2. CDR1 and CDR2 (germline): MGHRA, YSYEKL. V lost 3 bases and J lost 4; bases outside the gene matches: 4. The CDR3 has 16 residues. The CDR3 sequence is CASSHLLAGGYNEQFF. DNA for the CDR3: TGCGCCAGCAGCCACCTACTAGCGGGGGGATACAATGAGCAGTTCTTC.

J is TRBJ1-4 and V is TRBV6-6; tentative D call: TRBD1 (6 bases). Trimming took 6 bases from V and 8 from J, leaving 16 bases between them. Germline V gene lookup returns CDR1 MNHNY and CDR2 SVGAGI (reference sequence). The CDR3 consists of 14 residues. CDR3 protein: CASSPGGGGEKLFF. In nucleotides, the CDR3 is TGTGCCAGCAGCCCTGGGGGGGGCGGGGAAAAACTGTTTTTT.

The rearrangement joins TRBV5-1 to TRBJ1-2, with D hard to call. The CDR3 contains 10 residues. V lost 1 base to trimming and J lost 8 bases, with 3 bases between them. CDR1 is SGHRS, CDR2 YFSETQ, per germline. The DNA for the CDR3 is TGCGCCAGCAGCTTGAAAGGCTACACCTTC. This gives the protein CASSLKGYTF.

This clone was seen a single time. The chain combines TRBV5-8 with TRBJ1-3; 11 bases match TRBD1. The CDR3 runs 18 residues. The germline V gene encodes CDR1 SGHTS and CDR2 YDEGEE. V lost 4 bases to trimming and J lost 4 bases; unmatched junction nucleotides: 13. DNA of the CDR3: TGTGCCAGCAGCCCCGGACAGGGGGCCCTTGTGGGGGGAAACACCATATATTTT. Its translation: CASSPGQGALVGGNTIYF.

The V and J genes are TRBV6-5 and TRBJ2-7; 7 bases align to TRBD1. Germline V gene sequence: CDR1 MNHEY, CDR2 SVGAGI. Trimming cost V 6 bases and J 0 bases; bases outside gene matches: 2. CDR3 length: 13 residues. CDR3 coding DNA: TGTGCCAGCAGCTGGGACAGCTCCTACGAGCAGTACTTC. Protein product: CASSWDSSYEQYF.

This clone appeared a single time. V gene TRBV19 combines with J gene TRBJ1-1; D unresolved. The CDR3 length is 13 residues. Deletions cut 7 bases from V and 0 bases from J, with 9 bases between. Germline lookup yields CDR1 LNHDA and CDR2 SQIVND (reference sequence). Written as DNA, the CDR3 is TGTGCCAGTAAGGCACACCTGAACACTGAAGCTTTCTTT. Translating gives CASKAHLNTEAFF.

The rearrangement uses TRBV13 and TRBJ2-2; D unclear. In germline, CDR1 is PRHDT, CDR2 FYEKMQ (reference sequence). V lost 7 bases and J 6 bases, leaving 12 bases between the germline ends. The CDR3 runs to 13 residues. CDR3 bases: TGTGCCAGCACCCTCCCGGATTCCGGGGAGCTGTTTTTT. Protein product: CASTLPDSGELFF.

V and J are TRBV5-6 and TRBJ2-7; the match to TRBD2 covers 9 bases. CDR1 and CDR2 from the germline V gene are SGHDT and YYEEEE. This CDR3 is 15 amino acids long. The ends lost 1 base at V and 4 bases at J; junction bases unmatched: 6. The CDR3 reads CASSLIAGAGYEQYF. DNA for the CDR3: TGTGCCAGCAGCTTGATAGCGGGGGCGGGGTACGAGCAGTACTTC.

The chain employs TRBV6-5 and TRBJ1-1; 7 bases line up with TRBD1. J gave up 11 bases and V 0 bases, and 6 bases lay outside the gene matches. Germline V gene lookup returns CDR1 MNHEY and CDR2 SVGAGI. The CDR3 is 13 residues long. The CDR3 region is CASSYSSTGQAFF. In nucleotides, the CDR3 is TGTGCCAGCAGTTACTCTTCGACAGGGCAGGCTTTCTTT.

The chain uses TRBV4-3 and TRBJ2-2; tentatively, D is TRBD2 (5 bases). The V gene's germline CDR1 is LGHNA and CDR2 YSLEER. The CDR3 runs to 17 residues. With 0 bases removed from V and 2 bases from J, the gap between germline ends came to 13 bases. The CDR3 DNA sequence: TGCGCCAGCAGCCAAGATCGGCTAGCATTTAACACCGGGGAGCTGTTTTTT. It translates to CASSQDRLAFNTGELFF.

This chain connects TRBV2 to TRBJ2-5; no clear D. Trimming removed 6 bases from V and 3 bases from J, with 11 bases in between. The germline gives CDR1 SNHLY, CDR2 FYNNEI. The CDR3 sequence is 13 residues long. The CDR3 sequence: CASSAEQEETQYF. The CDR3 region has the DNA TGTGCCAGCAGCGCGGAGCAAGAAGAGACCCAGTACTTC. The variable domain in full, with the rest retrieved from reference TRBV2 and TRBJ2-5, is EPEVTQTPSHQVTQMGQEVILRCVPISNHLYFYWYRQILGQKVEFLVSFYNNEISEKSEIFDDQFSVERPDGSNFTLKIRSTKLEDSAMYFCASSAEQEETQYFGPGTRLLVL.

V gene TRBV6-1 combines with J gene TRBJ1-5, with D possibly being TRBD1 (5 bases). Trimming cost V 2 bases and J 3 bases, with 14 bases left between them. The CDR3 loop spans 16 amino acids. Germline V lookup: CDR1 MNHNS, CDR2 SASEGT. The CDR3 DNA reads as TGTGCCAGCAGTGAATGGGGCAGGGCGCCCAATCAGCCCCAGCATTTT. This encodes CASSEWGRAPNQPQHF.